This TCR beta chain came from a study of spatial heterogeneity in lung cancer. Study in general: Alpha-chain detections were consistently fewer than beta-chain detections among the sequences. Study results and caveats: Counts of expanded alpha and beta TCRs within tumors tracked the tumor nonsynonymous mutation count.

The germline V and J ends were trimmed by 3 bases and 3 bases, with 18 bases remaining between them. This CDR3 has 17 residues. CDR1 is LNHDA and CDR2 is SQIVND in the germline V gene (reference sequence). On each TCR cDNA molecule, a unique molecular identifier was present. TCRdb redid the calling of the 5' RACE reads with MiXCR, one entry per CDR3 protein. The sample holds roughly 3,300 distinct CDR3 sequences, roughly 4.8% seen once. Described time point: sample taken at primary tumor resection. Patients with untreated early-stage non-small cell lung cancer, numbering some 68, were the donors. Sequencing covered unsorted whole RNA taken from tumor, nontumor lung or frozen PBMC. In its sample, this clonotype was seen once. The antigen is unknown.

The source is a female donor with early-stage non-small cell lung cancer. Sequencing used lung tumor tissue, obtained at surgery. V gene TRBV19 combines with J gene TRBJ1-5; possibly TRBD1 for D (5 bases). CDR3 sequence reads: CASSIKKGVWDNQPQHF. The CDR3 DNA is TGTGCCAGTAGTATCAAAAAAGGGGTGTGGGACAATCAGCCCCAGCATTTT.